In its sample, the clone carrying this T cell receptor (beta chain) was seen once. The study sampled nominally healthy donors, though unrecorded immune exposures were likely. The data stem from a study of cytomegalovirus exposure and HLA in healthy donors. Germline values: CDR1 SEHNR, CDR2 FQNEAQ (reference sequence). There are 17 residues in the CDR3. V dropped 5 bases and J dropped 1; count of bases not matched to a gene: 9. 60 Vbeta and 13 Jbeta primers were used in PCR. Assay: immunoSEQ multiplex PCR; the TCRdb copy retains only in-frame clones and omits some. The sample contains roughly 190,000 clones, 84% of which appear only once.

The TCR was taken from a woman between 45 and 65 years old in good health and CMV-seropositive. This sequence joins TRBV7-9 and TRBJ1-5; TRBD1 matches 9 bases. The sequencing input was PBMCs. The CDR3 here is CASSHRGPYLSNQPQHF. DNA for the CDR3: TGTGCCAGCAGCCACAGGGGGCCCTACTTAAGCAATCAGCCCCAGCATTTT. The full variable domain, rest sourced from reference TRBV7-9 and TRBJ1-5, is DTGVSQNPRHKITKRGQNVTFRCDPISEHNRLYWYRQTLGQGPEFLTYFQNEAQLEKSRLLSDRFSAERPKGSFSTLEIQRTEQGDSAMYLCASSHRGPYLSNQPQHFGDGTRLSIL.